This TCR beta chain stems from a study of shared clonotypes between healthy human individuals. Note on this clone: Its specificity is not known. The same CDR3 also results from other DNA sequences found in this sample.

Study-wide results and limits: Donor clonotype sharing was expected to depend on sequencing depth. Larger estimated richness was generally seen in naive subsets than in memory subsets. Shared clonotypes: about 4.6% naive CD4, about 3.3% naive CD8, 2.3% memory CD4, roughly 0.4% memory CD8.

An even split of each subset's genomic DNA across several immunoSEQ plates was performed. This table comes from immunoSEQ multiplex PCR, and its TCRdb copy is limited to in-frame clones, with some not included. The table includes hundreds of thousands of clones, 92% detected once. CDR1 and CDR2 (germline): MNHEY, SMNVEV (reference sequence). The junction had 7 bases not matched to a gene; V was cut back by 5 bases and J by 4 bases. The CDR3 runs to 14 residues. As defined, naive CD8 cells were CD45RO-negative and positively selected for CCR7, with terminally differentiated effector memory CD45RA+ cells excluded.

The source is a man aged 25 to 45 in good health. The J gene is TRBJ2-7, the V gene TRBV27; 8 nucleotides align to TRBD1. The sequenced sample was naive CD8+ T cells sorted from blood. In DNA form, the CDR3 reads TGTGCCAGCAGTAGTGGGACAGGTCGGTACGAGCAGTACTTC. Translated: CASSSGTGRYEQYF.